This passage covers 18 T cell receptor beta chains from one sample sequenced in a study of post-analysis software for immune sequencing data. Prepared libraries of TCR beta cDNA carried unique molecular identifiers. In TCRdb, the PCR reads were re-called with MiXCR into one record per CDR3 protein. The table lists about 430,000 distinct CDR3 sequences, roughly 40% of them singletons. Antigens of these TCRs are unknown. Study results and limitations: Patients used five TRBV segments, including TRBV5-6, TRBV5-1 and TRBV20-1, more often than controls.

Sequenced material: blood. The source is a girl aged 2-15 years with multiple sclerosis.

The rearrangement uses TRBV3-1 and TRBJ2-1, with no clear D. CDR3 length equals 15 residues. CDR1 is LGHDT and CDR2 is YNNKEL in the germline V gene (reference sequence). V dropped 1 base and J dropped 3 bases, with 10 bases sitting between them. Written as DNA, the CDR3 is TGTGCCAGCAGCCAAGCTCAGGATTTCTACAATGAGCAGTTCTTC. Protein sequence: CASSQAQDFYNEQFF.

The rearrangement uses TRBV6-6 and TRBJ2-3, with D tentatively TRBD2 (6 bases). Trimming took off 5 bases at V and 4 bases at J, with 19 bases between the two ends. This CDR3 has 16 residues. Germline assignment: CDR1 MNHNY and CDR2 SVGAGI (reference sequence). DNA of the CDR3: TGTGCCAGCAGTCCATTCAGGGCGGGAAACGCAGATACGCAGTATTTT. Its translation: CASSPFRAGNADTQYF.

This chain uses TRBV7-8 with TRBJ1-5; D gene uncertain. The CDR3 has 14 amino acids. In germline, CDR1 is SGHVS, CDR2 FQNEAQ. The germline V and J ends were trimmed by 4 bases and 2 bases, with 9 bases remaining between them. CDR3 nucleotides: TGTGCCAGCAGCTACTCGCGGGGCAATCAGCCCCAGCATTTT. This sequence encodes CASSYSRGNQPQHF.

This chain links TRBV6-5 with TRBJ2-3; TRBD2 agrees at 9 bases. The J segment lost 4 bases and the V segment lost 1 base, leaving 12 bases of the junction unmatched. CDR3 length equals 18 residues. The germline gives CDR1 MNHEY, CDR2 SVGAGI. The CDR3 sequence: CASSYYLNGLAGPDTQYF. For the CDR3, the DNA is TGTGCCAGCAGTTACTACCTAAACGGGCTAGCGGGACCAGATACGCAGTATTTT.

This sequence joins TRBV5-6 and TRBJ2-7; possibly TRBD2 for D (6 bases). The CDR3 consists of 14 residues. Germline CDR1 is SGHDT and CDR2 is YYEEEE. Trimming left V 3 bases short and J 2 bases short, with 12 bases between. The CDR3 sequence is CASSSSGAPYEQYF. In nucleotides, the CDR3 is TGTGCCAGCAGCTCCTCGGGAGCCCCCTACGAGCAGTACTTC.

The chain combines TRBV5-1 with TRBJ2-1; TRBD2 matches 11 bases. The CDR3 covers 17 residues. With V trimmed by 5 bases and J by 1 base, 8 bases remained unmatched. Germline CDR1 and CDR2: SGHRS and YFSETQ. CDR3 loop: CASSSGGALSSYNEQFF. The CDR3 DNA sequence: TGCGCCAGCAGTAGCGGGGGGGCCTTGTCGTCCTACAATGAGCAGTTCTTC.

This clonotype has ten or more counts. The CDR3 region is CASSLGQGHEDTQYF. The CDR3 bases are TGTGCCAGCAGCCTAGGACAGGGGCACGAAGATACGCAGTATTTT. The chain recombines TRBV4-2 with TRBJ2-3; 9 bases are shared with TRBD1. The V gene's germline CDR1 is LGHNA and CDR2 YNFKEQ. The V and J ends lost 4 bases and 5 bases, in that order; junction bases with no gene match: 7. CDR3 length: 15 residues.

In DNA form, the CDR3 reads TGTGCCAGCAGCTTTTCAATTAGCTCTGGGGCCAACGTCCTGACTTTC. Its translation: CASSFSISSGANVLTF. This chain joins TRBV7-2 and TRBJ2-6; D unclear. The CDR3 totals 16 residues. The V gene's germline CDR1 is SGHTA and CDR2 FQGNSA. V was clipped by 3 bases and J by 0 bases, with 9 bases between them.

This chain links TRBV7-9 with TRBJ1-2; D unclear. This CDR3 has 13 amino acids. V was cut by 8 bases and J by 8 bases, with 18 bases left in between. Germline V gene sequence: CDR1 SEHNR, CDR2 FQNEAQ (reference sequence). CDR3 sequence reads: CASAGGQPSGYTF. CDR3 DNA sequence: TGTGCCAGCGCCGGCGGCCAACCGTCGGGCTACACCTTC.

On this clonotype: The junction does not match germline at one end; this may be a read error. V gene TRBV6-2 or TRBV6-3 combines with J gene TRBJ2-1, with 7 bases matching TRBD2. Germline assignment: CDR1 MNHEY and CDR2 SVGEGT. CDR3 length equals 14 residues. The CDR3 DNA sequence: TGTGCCAACAGTTTTCCGGGAGGCAAATATGAGCAGTTCTTC. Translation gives CANSFPGGKYEQFF.

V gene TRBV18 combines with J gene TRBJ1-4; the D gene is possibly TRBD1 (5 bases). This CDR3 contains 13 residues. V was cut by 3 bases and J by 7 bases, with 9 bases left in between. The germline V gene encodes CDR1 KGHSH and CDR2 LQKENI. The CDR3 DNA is TGTGCCAGCTCACCGGGGCAACGTGAAAAACTGTTTTTT. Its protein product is CASSPGQREKLFF.

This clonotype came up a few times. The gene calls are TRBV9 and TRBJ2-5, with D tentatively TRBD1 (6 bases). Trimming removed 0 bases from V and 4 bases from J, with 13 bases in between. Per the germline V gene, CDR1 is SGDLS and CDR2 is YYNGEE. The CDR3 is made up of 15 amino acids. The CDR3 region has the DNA TGTGCCAGCAGCGTAGGTCAGGGGATCGGAGAGACCCAGTACTTC. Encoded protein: CASSVGQGIGETQYF.

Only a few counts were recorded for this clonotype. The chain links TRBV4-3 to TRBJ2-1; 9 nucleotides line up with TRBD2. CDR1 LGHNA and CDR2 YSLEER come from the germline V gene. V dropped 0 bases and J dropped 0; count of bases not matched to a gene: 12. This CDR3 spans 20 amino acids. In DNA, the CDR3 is TGCGCCAGCAGCCAAGATCCGCGGGAGGGACCTAAGAGCTCCTACAATGAGCAGTTCTTC. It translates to CASSQDPREGPKSSYNEQFF.

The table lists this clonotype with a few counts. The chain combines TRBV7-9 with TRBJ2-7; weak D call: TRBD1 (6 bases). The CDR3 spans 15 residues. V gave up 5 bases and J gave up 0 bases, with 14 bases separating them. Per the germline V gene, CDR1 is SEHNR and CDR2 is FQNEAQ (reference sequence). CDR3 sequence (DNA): TGTGCCAGCAGCCTACCGACAGGAATCTCCTACGAGCAGTACTTC. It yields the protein CASSLPTGISYEQYF. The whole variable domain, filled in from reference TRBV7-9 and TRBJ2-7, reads DTGVSQNPRHKITKRGQNVTFRCDPISEHNRLYWYRQTLGQGPEFLTYFQNEAQLEKSRLLSDRFSAERPKGSFSTLEIQRTEQGDSAMYLCASSLPTGISYEQYFGPGTRLTVT.

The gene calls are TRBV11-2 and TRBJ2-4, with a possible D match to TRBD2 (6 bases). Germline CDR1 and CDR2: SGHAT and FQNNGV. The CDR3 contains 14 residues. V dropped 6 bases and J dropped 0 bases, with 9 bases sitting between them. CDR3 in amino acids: CASSPGVAKNIQYF. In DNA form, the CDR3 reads TGTGCCAGCAGTCCGGGGGTAGCCAAAAACATTCAGTACTTC.

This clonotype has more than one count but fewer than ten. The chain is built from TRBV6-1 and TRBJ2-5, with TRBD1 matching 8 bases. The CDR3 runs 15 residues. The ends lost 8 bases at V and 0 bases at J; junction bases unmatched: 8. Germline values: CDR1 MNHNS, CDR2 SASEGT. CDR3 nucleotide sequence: TGTGCCAGCGGTTCCGGGACAGGCTACCAAGAGACCCAGTACTTC. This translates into CASGSGTGYQETQYF.

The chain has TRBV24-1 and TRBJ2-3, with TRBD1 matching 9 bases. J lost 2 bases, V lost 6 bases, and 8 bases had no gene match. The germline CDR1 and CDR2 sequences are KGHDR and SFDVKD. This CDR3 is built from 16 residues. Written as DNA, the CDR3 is TGTGCCACCAGTTTGGACAGGGGTAGTACCACAGATACGCAGTATTTT. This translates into CATSLDRGSTTDTQYF.

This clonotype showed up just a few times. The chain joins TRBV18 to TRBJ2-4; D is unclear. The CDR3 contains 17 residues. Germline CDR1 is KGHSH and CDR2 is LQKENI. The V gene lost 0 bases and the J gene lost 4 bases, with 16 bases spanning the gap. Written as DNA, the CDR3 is TGTGCCAGCTCACCACCGTCTATTGGCCCCACAAAAAACATTCAGTACTTC. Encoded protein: CASSPPSIGPTKNIQYF.